This entry lists 31 T cell receptor beta chains sequenced from one sample in a study of blood T cell repertoires in COVID-19. TCRdb's copy holds only in-frame clones and misses some; the assay was immunoSEQ multiplex PCR. This table holds tens of thousands of clones, over 70% found once. Sequenced material: peripheral blood. The receptors derive from a woman aged 50 to 60 with acute or convalescent COVID-19.

This chain uses TRBV4-3 with TRBJ1-6; 7 nucleotides align to TRBD1. The germline V gene encodes CDR1 LGHNA and CDR2 YSLEER. V dropped 0 bases and J dropped 6; count of bases not matched to a gene: 5. The CDR3 is 16 residues long. CDR3 protein: CASSQEPGQLNSPLHF. CDR3 DNA sequence: TGCGCCAGCAGCCAAGAGCCGGGACAGCTTAATTCACCCCTCCACTTT.

This sequence joins TRBV6-5 and TRBJ2-5; no firm D call. Trimming left V 3 bases short and J 4 bases short, with 18 bases between. Germline CDR1 is MNHEY and CDR2 is SVGAGI. CDR3 length equals 16 residues. DNA for the CDR3: TGTGCCAGCAGTTATTTCTCGAGAGTTGAGAGAGAGACCCAGTACTTC. It yields the protein CASSYFSRVERETQYF.

The genes are TRBV10-3 and TRBJ1-2; 9 positions match TRBD1. V lost 7 bases and J lost 3; bases outside the gene matches: 6. This CDR3 is built from 14 residues. CDR1 is ENHRY and CDR2 is SYGVKD in the germline V gene. CDR3 protein: CAITPTGGHYGYTF. For the CDR3, the DNA is TGTGCCATCACGCCGACAGGGGGACACTATGGCTACACCTTC.

This clone was recorded only once. The chain carries TRBV19 and TRBJ1-5; 10 nucleotides line up with TRBD1. The CDR3 sequence is 17 residues long. With V trimmed by 5 bases and J by 1 base, 8 bases remained unmatched. Per germline, CDR1 LNHDA and CDR2 SQIVND (reference sequence). CDR3 sequence (DNA): TGTGCCAGTAGTGCCGACAGGGGGCGACGGAGCAATCAGCCCCAGCATTTT. It codes for CASSADRGRRSNQPQHF.

This clone was observed a few times. The rearrangement links TRBV6-1 to TRBJ2-3; tentative D call: TRBD1 (5 bases). Per germline, CDR1 MNHNS and CDR2 SASEGT. The germline V and J ends were trimmed by 3 bases and 6 bases, with 22 bases remaining between them. This CDR3 spans 17 amino acids. The CDR3 DNA reads as TGTGCCAGCAGTGAGAGAAATGGGGAAGGGGTAACCGATACGCAGTATTTT. Its translation: CASSERNGEGVTDTQYF.

This chain uses TRBV6-5 with TRBJ1-5, with 7 bases fitting TRBD1. V lost 10 bases, J lost 2 bases, and 8 bases stayed unmatched. From germline, CDR1 is MNHEY and CDR2 SVGAGI. The CDR3 consists of 14 residues. Here the CDR3 reads CATSTGIGNQPQHF. CDR3 coding DNA: TGTGCCACTTCGACAGGGATCGGCAATCAGCCCCAGCATTTT.

This clone was seen a few times. The V gene is TRBV6-5, the J gene TRBJ1-1; D remains ambiguous. The germline V gene has CDR1 MNHEY and CDR2 SVGAGI. V lost 7 bases and J lost 4, with 7 bases in between. The length of the CDR3 is 11 residues. The CDR3 region has the DNA TGTGCCAGCAAGATGCGCACTGAAGCTTTCTTT. It yields the protein CASKMRTEAFF.

The J gene is TRBJ1-3, the V gene TRBV2, with D unresolved. The CDR3 runs to 17 residues. V was clipped by 2 bases and J by 0 bases, with 14 bases between them. Germline CDR1 SNHLY, CDR2 FYNNEI. DNA for the CDR3: TGTGCCAGCAGTGAAAGAGTCCTCCGGAGCTCTGGAAACACCATATATTTT. This codes for CASSERVLRSSGNTIYF. Full variable domain (rest looked up from reference TRBV2 and TRBJ1-3): EPEVTQTPSHQVTQMGQEVILRCVPISNHLYFYWYRQILGQKVEFLVSFYNNEISEKSEIFDDQFSVERPDGSNFTLKIRSTKLEDSAMYFCASSERVLRSSGNTIYFGEGSWLTVV.

This chain connects TRBV5-5 to TRBJ2-5; D perhaps matches TRBD2 (6 bases). Germline V gene sequence: CDR1 SGHKS, CDR2 YYEKEE (reference sequence). The CDR3 is made up of 13 amino acids. V dropped 4 bases and J dropped 4 bases, with 11 bases sitting between them. The CDR3 loop is CASSAGPLETQYF. In DNA, the CDR3 is TGTGCCAGCAGCGCGGGACCGCTAGAGACCCAGTACTTC.

The rearrangement joins TRBV4-1 to TRBJ1-2; maybe TRBD1 (5 bases). The germline V gene encodes CDR1 MGHRA and CDR2 YSYEKL. The CDR3 spans 13 residues. Trimming took 3 bases from V and 1 from J, leaving 6 bases between them. The CDR3: CASSQGLNYGYTF. The CDR3 nucleotides read TGCGCCAGCAGCCAGGGGCTTAACTATGGCTACACCTTC.

The chain carries TRBV28 and TRBJ1-1, with D possibly being TRBD1 (6 bases). The CDR3 loop spans 12 amino acids. Trimming pared 8 bases from V and 5 bases from J, leaving 12 bases between. CDR1 MDHEN and CDR2 SYDVKM come from the germline V gene. CDR3 coding DNA: TGTGCCAGCCACAGGGTCGTAACTGAAGCTTTCTTT. It encodes CASHRVVTEAFF. Looking up the rest from reference TRBV28 and TRBJ1-1 gives the full variable domain: DVKVTQSSRYLVKRTGEKVFLECVQDMDHENMFWYRQDPGLGLRLIYFSYDVKMKEKGDIPEGYSVSREKKERFSLILESASTNQTSMYLCASHRVVTEAFFGQGTRLTVV.

The J gene is TRBJ2-3, the V gene TRBV6-5; no definite D call. The V and J ends lost 6 bases and 2 bases respectively, with 15 bases between them. Germline values: CDR1 MNHEY, CDR2 SVGAGI. The CDR3 runs to 15 residues. The CDR3, as DNA: TGTGCCAGCAGCCCCACCCGACTCCTCACAGATACGCAGTATTTT. It encodes CASSPTRLLTDTQYF.

The CDR3: CASSLEGQGLNTEAFF. The CDR3 DNA reads as TGCGCCAGCAGCTTGGAGGGACAGGGACTGAACACTGAAGCTTTCTTT. The chain couples TRBV5-1 to TRBJ1-1, with 9 positions matching TRBD1. Germline V gene lookup returns CDR1 SGHRS and CDR2 YFSETQ. The V gene end was trimmed by 0 bases and the J gene end by 0 bases; junction bases not matched to a gene: 3. This CDR3 has 16 residues.

The chain couples TRBV6-2 or TRBV6-3 to TRBJ2-7; D is perhaps TRBD2 (5 bases). V dropped 0 bases and J dropped 0 bases, with 12 bases sitting between them. The CDR3 loop spans 16 amino acids. Looked up from germline, CDR1 is MNHEY and CDR2 is SVGEGT. The CDR3 DNA sequence: TGTGCCAGCAGTTACTCGAGGAGGATTCTCTCCTACGAGCAGTACTTC. It is translated as CASSYSRRILSYEQYF.

The CDR3 DNA reads as TGTGCCAGCAGTAGGGACTCTGATACGCAGTATTTT. Its translation is CASSRDSDTQYF. The chain combines TRBV2 with TRBJ2-3, with D tentatively TRBD2 (6 bases). The CDR3 contains 12 residues. The germline V gene encodes CDR1 SNHLY and CDR2 FYNNEI. V was cut by 5 bases and J by 6 bases, with 9 bases left in between. The whole variable domain, remainder taken from reference TRBV2 and TRBJ2-3, is EPEVTQTPSHQVTQMGQEVILRCVPISNHLYFYWYRQILGQKVEFLVSFYNNEISEKSEIFDDQFSVERPDGSNFTLKIRSTKLEDSAMYFCASSRDSDTQYFGPGTRLTVL.

V and J are TRBV2 and TRBJ2-7, with unresolved D. The CDR3 has 11 residues. V was cut by 3 bases and J by 3 bases, with 3 bases left in between. Germline assignment: CDR1 SNHLY and CDR2 FYNNEI. CDR3 bases: TGTGCCAGCAGTGACTTCTACGAGCAGTACTTC. Amino acids: CASSDFYEQYF.

A single count supports this clone. The rearrangement links TRBV11-1 to TRBJ2-2, with a possible D match to TRBD2 (6 bases). Trimming pared 5 bases from V and 1 base from J, leaving 8 bases between. The CDR3 runs to 14 residues. Germline V gives CDR1 SGHAT, CDR2 FQDESV (reference sequence). The CDR3: CASSPGLNTGELFF. The CDR3 nucleotides read TGTGCCAGCAGCCCGGGACTGAACACCGGGGAGCTGTTTTTT.

V gene TRBV27 combines with J gene TRBJ2-7; D might be TRBD1 (6 bases). The CDR3 consists of 14 residues. V lost 6 bases, J lost 1 base, and 13 bases lay in between. Germline V gives CDR1 MNHEY, CDR2 SMNVEV (reference sequence). DNA of the CDR3: TGTGCCAGCAGGGACAGTGGGGGATCCTACGAGCAGTACTTC. Translation: CASRDSGGSYEQYF.

This clone has only one observation. The V gene is TRBV19, the J gene TRBJ1-1; unclear D gene. The germline V gene encodes CDR1 LNHDA and CDR2 SQIVND (reference sequence). Trimming shortened V by 7 bases and J by 1 base, and 16 bases separated the two germline ends. This CDR3 spans 15 amino acids. The CDR3 protein is CASTITRVSNTEAFF. The CDR3 DNA reads as TGTGCCAGTACCATAACGAGGGTTTCGAACACTGAAGCTTTCTTT.

The chain employs TRBV28 and TRBJ1-3; 7 bases line up with TRBD1. Germline V CDR1 and CDR2: MDHEN, SYDVKM. CDR3 length: 15 residues. The CDR3 loop is CATRPQGNSGNTIYF. The CDR3 DNA is TGTGCTACCCGGCCACAGGGGAACTCTGGAAACACCATATATTTT.

The genes are TRBV6-2 or TRBV6-3 and TRBJ1-5; D uncertain. CDR3 length: 13 amino acids. Germline V gene lookup returns CDR1 MNHEY and CDR2 SVGEGT. V was trimmed by 1 base and J by 9 bases, leaving 10 bases between them. The CDR3 here is CASSYYIGPPQHF. For the CDR3, the DNA is TGTGCCAGCAGTTACTATATCGGTCCGCCCCAGCATTTT.

The chain links TRBV12-3 or TRBV12-4 to TRBJ1-1; the match to TRBD1 covers 8 bases. The CDR3 has 13 amino acids. The V gene end was trimmed by 6 bases and the J gene end by 1 base; junction bases not matched to a gene: 1. CDR3 residues: CASRGQGNTEAFF. The CDR3 nucleotides read TGTGCCAGCAGAGGACAGGGGAACACTGAAGCTTTCTTT.

This sequence joins TRBV7-2 and TRBJ1-1; D might be TRBD1 (6 bases). The germline gives CDR1 SGHTA, CDR2 FQGNSA. The ends were cut back, 3 bases at V and 5 bases at J, with 13 bases in the middle. This CDR3 has 14 residues. The CDR3 DNA is TGTGCCAGCAGCTTTGGGGGCATGAGGACTGAAGCTTTCTTT. Its protein is CASSFGGMRTEAFF.

The chain recombines TRBV30 with TRBJ2-3; D not certain. Between the trimmed V and J ends, which lost 3 bases and 6 bases, there was a span of 7 bases. CDR1 and CDR2 from the germline V gene are GTSNPN and SVGIG (reference sequence). This CDR3 has 11 amino acids. As DNA, the CDR3 is TGTGCCTGGAGGGTCGGGGATACGCAGTATTTT. Translating gives CAWRVGDTQYF.

This clone has only a few counts. The chain carries TRBV7-8 and TRBJ1-6; tentative D call: TRBD1 (5 bases). CDR3 length: 15 amino acids. V was cut by 4 bases and J by 8 bases, with 15 bases left in between. Germline V gives CDR1 SGHVS, CDR2 FQNEAQ. In DNA form, the CDR3 reads TGTGCCAGCAGCTGGGGGGACGGGGATGATTCACCCCTCCACTTT. Protein product: CASSWGDGDDSPLHF. Using reference TRBV7-8 and TRBJ1-6 for the parts outside the CDR3, the full variable domain is GAGVSQSPRYKVAKRGQDVALRCDPISGHVSLFWYQQALGQGPEFLTYFQNEAQLDKSGLPSDRFFAERPEGSVSTLKIQRTQQEDSAVYLCASSWGDGDDSPLHFGNGTRLTVT.

The chain uses TRBV12-3 or TRBV12-4 and TRBJ2-7, with unresolved D. This CDR3 region has 11 residues. Trimming took off 6 bases at V and 5 bases at J, with 8 bases between the two ends. CDR3 nucleotide sequence: TGTGCCAGCAGCTTGGGCCACGAGCAGTACTTC. Protein: CASSLGHEQYF.

The chain carries TRBV10-3 and TRBJ1-3; TRBD1 is a possible D gene (5 bases). This CDR3 is built from 17 residues. From germline, CDR1 is ENHRY and CDR2 SYGVKD. V shed 2 bases and J shed 8 bases, with 22 bases lying between them. For the CDR3, the DNA is TGTGCCATCAGTGAGAAAGGAGGGGATAACAGGCGCGACACCATATATTTT. It is translated as CAISEKGGDNRRDTIYF.

The chain has TRBV7-3 and TRBJ2-3, with 9 nucleotides matching TRBD1. The CDR3 has 14 amino acids. Germline V gene lookup returns CDR1 SGHTA and CDR2 FQGTGA. The junction had 5 bases not matched to a gene; V was cut back by 4 bases and J by 6 bases. The CDR3 DNA follows: TGTGCCAGCAGCTACGGACAGGGGTATGATACGCAGTATTTT. This encodes CASSYGQGYDTQYF.

The V and J genes are TRBV9 and TRBJ1-1; D is uncertain. V lost 0 bases and J lost 1, with 7 bases in between. Per germline, CDR1 SGDLS and CDR2 YYNGEE. CDR3 size: 14 residues. The CDR3 DNA is TGTGCCAGCAGCGTAGTCCCAGAGAACACTGAAGCTTTCTTT. Translated: CASSVVPENTEAFF.

This rearrangement joins TRBV7-2 to TRBJ1-2, with D possibly matching TRBD1 (6 bases). Trimming removed 0 bases from V and 12 bases from J, with 11 bases in between. Germline V gene lookup returns CDR1 SGHTA and CDR2 FQGNSA. The CDR3 length is 12 residues. The CDR3 is CASSLARQADTF. CDR3 coding DNA: TGTGCCAGCAGCTTAGCGCGACAGGCCGACACCTTC.

Comment on this clone: At one of its ends the junction is not consistent with the germline gene, which may arise from a read error. The V call is TRBV27, the J call TRBJ1-6; D call uncertain. The germline gives CDR1 MNHEY, CDR2 SMNVEV (reference sequence). The CDR3 length is 15 residues. The DNA of the CDR3 is TGTGCCAGCAGCTTATCGACTGGTGGAAATTCACCCCTCCACTTT. Amino acids: CASSLSTGGNSPLHF.